Following are 23 T cell receptor beta chains from one sample sequenced in a study of T-cell memory formation after mild COVID-19. TCRdb itself ran the 5' RACE reads through MiXCR, one entry per CDR3 protein. The sample yields almost 350,000 distinct CDR3 sequences, more than 20% seen once. Input material: PBMCs or a T cell subset sorted from them (not recorded which). Source of these receptors: a man between 18 and 35 years old who had mild COVID-19 (a few samples of this study predate the infection). Cell type and time point are not known.

V is TRBV7-2 and J is TRBJ1-2, with 9 bases fitting TRBD1. V was clipped by 6 bases and J by 4 bases; unmatched bases: 6. This CDR3 has 14 amino acids. Germline CDR1 is SGHTA and CDR2 is FQGNSA. The DNA for the CDR3 is TGTGCCAGCAGTGCAACAGGGGGCTTCTATGGCTACACCTTC. It is translated as CASSATGGFYGYTF.

A few counts support this clonotype. The chain carries TRBV25-1 and TRBJ2-7; possibly TRBD2 for D (6 bases). Trimming removed 10 bases from V and 3 bases from J, with 13 bases in between. The germline V gene encodes CDR1 MGHDK and CDR2 SYGVNS. CDR3 length: 12 residues. CDR3 sequence (DNA): TGTGCCACCGCGGGACGGAGCTACGAGCAGTACTTC. The encoded protein is CATAGRSYEQYF.

V usage is TRBV2 and J usage is TRBJ2-7; TRBD2 is a possible D gene (6 bases). Trimming took 8 bases from V and 1 from J, leaving 12 bases between them. Germline lookup yields CDR1 SNHLY and CDR2 FYNNEI. This CDR3 comprises 13 residues. The CDR3 region has the DNA TGTGCCAGCCTGGAGGGGCGATCCTACGAGCAGTACTTC. Translated: CASLEGRSYEQYF.

This clonotype was seen only a few times. The chain combines TRBV29-1 with TRBJ1-2; D perhaps matches TRBD1 (6 bases). CDR3 length: 13 amino acids. V was pared by 7 bases and J by 4 bases, with 16 bases between. Germline V CDR1 and CDR2: SQVTM, ANQGSEA. CDR3 DNA: TGCAGCGCTGTACCCGTGGGGGCCTATGGCTACACCTTC. This gives the protein CSAVPVGAYGYTF.

This clonotype turned up a few times. The genes are TRBV4-2 and TRBJ1-1; D remains unclear. The CDR3 runs 15 residues. Deletions cut 0 bases from V and 1 base from J, with 9 bases between. Germline V gene data show CDR1 as LGHNA and CDR2 as YNFKEQ. The DNA of the CDR3 is TGTGCCAGCAGCCAAGAGGATCGACGGAACACTGAAGCTTTCTTT. Translated: CASSQEDRRNTEAFF.

This clonotype was counted only a few times. J is TRBJ1-2 and V is TRBV7-2; D unresolved. Germline CDR1 reads SGHTA; CDR2 reads FQGNSA. The CDR3 contains 13 residues. Trimming removed 5 bases from V and 5 bases from J, with 12 bases in between. The CDR3 is CASSQSTLYGYTF. DNA of the CDR3: TGTGCCAGCAGCCAATCAACCCTATATGGCTACACCTTC.

The rearrangement uses TRBV7-6 and TRBJ2-2; D tentatively reads TRBD1 or TRBD2 (6 bases each). From germline, CDR1 is SGHVS and CDR2 FNYEAQ. The V gene lost 4 bases and the J gene lost 4 bases, with 16 bases spanning the gap. The CDR3 contains 16 residues. CDR3 nucleotides: TGTGCCAGCAGCTCCATCGGGGGCCCTGGCACCGGGGAGCTGTTTTTT. Translation gives CASSSIGGPGTGELFF.

The chain has TRBV6-5 and TRBJ1-2, with 7 positions matching TRBD1. Germline V gene lookup returns CDR1 MNHEY and CDR2 SVGAGI. After removal of 0 bases from V and 7 bases from J, the junction contained 8 bases not matched to a gene. This CDR3 is 15 amino acids long. The CDR3 coding sequence is TGTGCCAGCAGTTACTCCTCTCACGGGACAGCTGGCTACACCTTC. This translates into CASSYSSHGTAGYTF.

This sequence joins TRBV20-1 and TRBJ2-5; 12 positions match TRBD1. Unmatched junction bases numbered 3, after V lost 2 bases and J lost 5 bases. Germline-derived CDR1 and CDR2 are DFQATT and SNEGSKA (reference sequence). The CDR3 is made up of 14 amino acids. The CDR3 reads CSARRDRGRETQYF. Here the CDR3 DNA reads TGCAGTGCTAGAAGGGACAGGGGGCGGGAGACCCAGTACTTC.

The chain links TRBV5-1 to TRBJ2-3; 7 bases map to TRBD2. CDR1 is SGHRS and CDR2 is YFSETQ in the germline V gene. This CDR3 has 14 amino acids. V lost 3 bases and J lost 6; bases outside the gene matches: 7. The CDR3 region has the DNA TGCGCCAGCAGCTCCGGGTCGGGGGGTGATACGCAGTATTTT. This sequence encodes CASSSGSGGDTQYF.

Concerning this clonotype: The junction shows a germline mismatch at one end, possibly a read error. This chain joins TRBV5-1 and TRBJ2-3; no firm D call. Germline V CDR1 and CDR2: SGHRS, YFSETQ. This CDR3 comprises 13 residues. In DNA, the CDR3 is TGCGCCAGCTCTGACCGCCCCACAGATCCGCAGTATTTT. It encodes CASSDRPTDPQYF.

V gene TRBV20-1 combines with J gene TRBJ1-1, with no clear D. The CDR3 has 16 amino acids. V was pared by 4 bases and J by 5 bases, with 23 bases between. The germline V gene encodes CDR1 DFQATT and CDR2 SNEGSKA (reference sequence). The CDR3 DNA reads as TGCAGTGCTACCCTACCTTCTTTCGGGTCCCCAACTGAAGCTTTCTTT. It encodes CSATLPSFGSPTEAFF.

This clonotype was seen a handful of times. V is TRBV24-1 and J is TRBJ1-2; D is ambiguous. With 7 bases removed from V and 3 bases from J, the gap between germline ends came to 11 bases. The germline V gene encodes CDR1 KGHDR and CDR2 SFDVKD. The CDR3 has 13 residues. CDR3 sequence: CATRDSTYYGYTF. The CDR3 DNA sequence: TGTGCCACCAGGGACTCGACTTACTATGGCTACACCTTC.

V usage is TRBV6-2 or TRBV6-3 and J usage is TRBJ2-7, with D tentatively TRBD1 (7 bases). Between the trimmed V and J ends, which lost 2 bases and 11 bases, there was a span of 25 bases. The CDR3 spans 16 residues. Germline assignment: CDR1 MNHEY and CDR2 SVGEGT. CDR3 amino acids: CASSYSSEGQPPGEYF. Here the CDR3 DNA reads TGTGCCAGCAGTTACAGTTCGGAGGGACAGCCCCCCGGGGAGTACTTC.

This clonotype was seen more than once but under ten times. This chain joins TRBV6-6 and TRBJ1-2; perhaps TRBD1 as D (5 bases). From germline, CDR1 is MNHNY and CDR2 SVGAGI (reference sequence). The length of the CDR3 is 14 residues. Between the trimmed V and J ends, which lost 7 bases and 8 bases, there was a span of 20 bases. The CDR3 DNA sequence: TGTGCCAGCACCCTCGAGGGTGGGGGGTACGGCTACACCTTC. Amino acids: CASTLEGGGYGYTF.

The chain carries TRBV7-2 and TRBJ2-7; tentatively, D is TRBD1 (6 bases). Germline V CDR1 and CDR2: SGHTA, FQGNSA. This CDR3 spans 13 amino acids. The V and J ends lost 4 bases and 5 bases respectively, with 12 bases between them. CDR3 protein: CASSSLDRDEQYF. The DNA for the CDR3 is TGTGCCAGCAGCTCCCTGGACAGAGACGAGCAGTACTTC.

This clonotype was seen repeatedly, ten times or more. The V and J genes are TRBV5-1 and TRBJ2-3; no reliable D call. V lost 4 bases to trimming and J lost 4 bases, with 19 bases between them. The CDR3 length is 16 residues. Germline CDR1 SGHRS, CDR2 YFSETQ. The CDR3: CASSLGSLGPSDTQYF. The DNA for the CDR3 is TGCGCCAGCAGCCTTGGCAGCTTGGGCCCTTCAGATACGCAGTATTTT.

This clonotype was detected only a few times. The gene calls are TRBV7-2 and TRBJ2-5, with D possibly TRBD1 on 6 matching bases. Trimming removed 0 bases from V and 4 bases from J, with 15 bases in between. This CDR3 spans 16 amino acids. The germline V gene has CDR1 SGHTA and CDR2 FQGNSA. Here the CDR3 DNA reads TGTGCCAGCAGCTTAGCGACGTGGACAGCGCGAGAGACCCAGTACTTC. Encoded protein: CASSLATWTARETQYF.

As regards this clonotype: In this CDR3 the conserved last residue, phenylalanine or tryptophan, is missing, so a read error is likely. For the CDR3, the DNA is TGCAGTGCTAGGAAACGGAGTAGCTCCTACGAGCAGTACATC. As protein: CSARKRSSSYEQYI. The J gene is TRBJ2-7, the V gene TRBV20-1, with unresolved D. The CDR3 consists of 14 residues. Germline V gene data show CDR1 as DFQATT and CDR2 as SNEGSKA (reference sequence). Trimming removed 3 bases at V and 0 bases at J, with 12 bases between.

In its sample, this clonotype was seen a few times. This chain connects TRBV5-1 to TRBJ1-2, with TRBD1 matching 8 bases. V shed 1 base, J shed 8 bases, and the junction held 16 bases outside the gene matches. Germline-derived CDR1 and CDR2 are SGHRS and YFSETQ. CDR3 length: 17 amino acids. The CDR3 sequence: CASSLQYFGTGGHGYTF. The DNA of the CDR3 is TGCGCCAGCAGCTTGCAGTATTTCGGTACAGGGGGGCACGGCTACACCTTC.

The chain is built from TRBV4-3 and TRBJ1-2, with TRBD1 matching 7 bases. The germline V gene encodes CDR1 LGHNA and CDR2 YSLEER. CDR3 length equals 18 residues. Trimming removed 0 bases from V and 3 bases from J; junction bases left unmatched: 13. CDR3 DNA sequence: TGCGCCAGCAGCCAAGATTGGGCAGGGGGGGTAGTGGACTATGGCTACACCTTC. This gives the protein CASSQDWAGGVVDYGYTF.

A few counts support this clonotype. The CDR3 loop reads CASSSWTGGFHNEKLFF. DNA of the CDR3: TGTGCCAGCAGTTCATGGACAGGGGGCTTTCATAATGAAAAACTGTTTTTT. This chain connects TRBV12-3 or TRBV12-4 to TRBJ1-4; 11 bases are shared with TRBD1. This CDR3 is 17 amino acids long. V lost 4 bases and J lost 4; bases outside the gene matches: 8.

The chain links TRBV5-1 to TRBJ1-4; D gene ambiguous. The germline CDR1 and CDR2 sequences are SGHRS and YFSETQ. Trimming left V 3 bases short and J 0 bases short, with 9 bases between. There are 15 residues in the CDR3. CDR3 nucleotide sequence: TGCGCCAGCAGCTCTAGACCGGCAACTAATGAAAAACTGTTTTTT. Protein product: CASSSRPATNEKLFF.